Listed below are T cell receptor beta chains from one sample, sequenced in a study of shared clonotypes between healthy human individuals. The protocol was immunoSEQ multiplex PCR, while the TCRdb copy is restricted to in-frame clones and leaves out a portion. Of over 2 million clones listed, about 94% are singletons. Sequenced sample: naive CD8+ T cells sorted from blood. The source of these receptors is a man aged 18 to 35 in good health. The CDR3 runs from the conserved cysteine through the conserved F or W. Each record gives: clone size, J gene, V gene, D gene, CDR3 protein, CDR3 DNA. The D gene is left open where the match is weak. Not every row has a clone size; where given, it reads once, few, many or a size class.

clone_size: .; j_call: TRBJ2-7; v_call: TRBV27; d_call: TRBD1; cdr3_aa: CASSPLGVQGRYEQYF; cdr3_nt: TGTGCCAGCAGTCCTCTGGGGGTACAGGGGAGATACGAGCAGTACTTC
clone_size: .; j_call: TRBJ2-2; v_call: TRBV27; d_call: TRBD1; cdr3_aa: CASSSAYRGLNTGELFF; cdr3_nt: TGTGCCAGCAGTTCAGCCTACAGGGGTTTGAACACCGGGGAGCTGTTTTTT
clone_size: .; j_call: TRBJ2-7; v_call: TRBV9; d_call: TRBD2; cdr3_aa: CASSPGGGDEQYF; cdr3_nt: TGTGCCAGCAGCCCCGGTGGGGGGGACGAGCAGTACTTC
clone_size: .; j_call: TRBJ1-6; v_call: TRBV2; d_call: TRBD1; cdr3_aa: CASRAITGGDSPLHF; cdr3_nt: TGTGCCAGCAGGGCAATAACAGGGGGCGATTCACCCCTCCACTTT
clone_size: .; j_call: TRBJ1-2; v_call: TRBV5-4; d_call: .; cdr3_aa: CASSSPGTDYYGYTF; cdr3_nt: TGTGCCAGCAGCTCTCCCGGGACGGATTACTATGGCTACACCTTC
clone_size: once; j_call: TRBJ1-1; v_call: TRBV30; d_call: .; cdr3_aa: CAWRHTRLEAFF; cdr3_nt: TGTGCCTGGAGACACACAAGACTTGAAGCTTTCTTT
clone_size: .; j_call: TRBJ1-2; v_call: TRBV7-9; d_call: .; cdr3_aa: CASTPEGWAGHGYTF; cdr3_nt: TGTGCCAGCACCCCCGAGGGGTGGGCAGGACATGGCTACACCTTC
clone_size: .; j_call: TRBJ1-1; v_call: TRBV10-3; d_call: TRBD1; cdr3_aa: CAISGPGTGGANTEAFF; cdr3_nt: TGTGCCATCAGTGGCCCCGGGACAGGGGGCGCGAACACTGAAGCTTTCTTT
clone_size: .; j_call: TRBJ1-3; v_call: TRBV4-3; d_call: .; cdr3_aa: CASSQDAQGYINTIYF; cdr3_nt: TGCGCCAGCAGCCAAGATGCCCAGGGTTACATCAACACCATATATTTT
clone_size: .; j_call: TRBJ2-7; v_call: TRBV5-4; d_call: TRBD1; cdr3_aa: CASRPGTGEEYEQYF; cdr3_nt: TGTGCCAGCAGGCCGGGGACAGGGGAAGAGTACGAGCAGTACTTC
clone_size: .; j_call: TRBJ2-3; v_call: TRBV25-1; d_call: .; cdr3_aa: CASSEFGASTDTQYF; cdr3_nt: TGTGCCAGCAGTGAGTTTGGGGCTAGCACAGATACGCAGTATTTT
clone_size: .; j_call: TRBJ2-3; v_call: TRBV11-2; d_call: .; cdr3_aa: CASSSGWGTDTQYF; cdr3_nt: TGTGCCAGCAGCTCGGGGTGGGGCACAGATACGCAGTATTTT
clone_size: .; j_call: TRBJ2-7; v_call: TRBV14; d_call: TRBD2; cdr3_aa: CASSQDAGLAGYEQYF; cdr3_nt: TGTGCCAGCAGCCAAGACGCCGGGCTAGCGGGCTACGAGCAGTACTTC
clone_size: .; j_call: TRBJ2-3; v_call: TRBV9; d_call: .; cdr3_aa: CASSVDRGTDTQYF; cdr3_nt: TGTGCCAGCAGCGTAGATCGGGGTACAGATACGCAGTATTTT
clone_size: .; j_call: TRBJ2-2; v_call: TRBV27; d_call: .; cdr3_aa: CASSFLGTGELFF; cdr3_nt: TGTGCCAGCAGTTTTTTGGGGACCGGGGAGCTGTTTTTT
clone_size: .; j_call: TRBJ1-3; v_call: TRBV28; d_call: .; cdr3_aa: CASSPELAGNTIYF; cdr3_nt: TGTGCCAGCAGCCCCGAGCTTGCTGGAAACACCATATATTTT
clone_size: .; j_call: TRBJ1-1; v_call: TRBV2; d_call: TRBD1; cdr3_aa: CASRYGQGAGAFF; cdr3_nt: TGTGCCAGCAGATACGGACAGGGGGCTGGGGCTTTCTTT
clone_size: .; j_call: TRBJ2-3; v_call: TRBV11-2; d_call: .; cdr3_aa: CASSLLPSTDTQYF; cdr3_nt: TGTGCCAGCAGCTTACTTCCTAGCACAGATACGCAGTATTTT
clone_size: .; j_call: TRBJ2-3; v_call: TRBV7-9; d_call: TRBD1; cdr3_aa: CASSTDRASTDTQYF; cdr3_nt: TGTGCCAGCAGCACGGACAGGGCGTCCACAGATACGCAGTATTTT
clone_size: .; j_call: TRBJ2-2; v_call: TRBV7-3; d_call: .; cdr3_aa: CASSLGTGELFF; cdr3_nt: TGTGCCAGCAGCTTGGGCACCGGGGAGCTGTTTTTT
clone_size: .; j_call: TRBJ2-7; v_call: TRBV5-6; d_call: TRBD2; cdr3_aa: CASTPEGSGGEQYF; cdr3_nt: TGTGCCAGCACCCCGGAGGGGAGCGGGGGGGAGCAGTACTTC
clone_size: .; j_call: TRBJ2-1; v_call: TRBV13; d_call: .; cdr3_aa: CASSFLGESYNEQFF; cdr3_nt: TGTGCCAGCAGCTTCCTCGGGGAGTCCTACAATGAGCAGTTCTTC
clone_size: .; j_call: TRBJ1-3; v_call: TRBV4-1; d_call: .; cdr3_aa: CASSQAQGLSGNTIYF; cdr3_nt: TGCGCCAGCAGCCAAGCCCAGGGCCTCTCTGGAAACACCATATATTTT
clone_size: .; j_call: TRBJ2-7; v_call: TRBV6-6; d_call: .; cdr3_aa: CASSYSIRPYEQYF; cdr3_nt: TGTGCCAGCAGTTACTCAATCCGCCCTTACGAGCAGTACTTC
clone_size: .; j_call: TRBJ2-7; v_call: TRBV5-6; d_call: .; cdr3_aa: CASSWIRASSYEQYF; cdr3_nt: TGTGCCAGCAGCTGGATCAGGGCCTCTTCCTACGAGCAGTACTTC
clone_size: .; j_call: TRBJ1-6; v_call: TRBV15; d_call: .; cdr3_aa: CATSRVLEGNSPLHF; cdr3_nt: TGTGCCACCAGCAGAGTTCTGGAAGGGAATTCACCCCTCCACTTT
clone_size: .; j_call: TRBJ2-5; v_call: TRBV6-5; d_call: .; cdr3_aa: CASSYSEESQETQYF; cdr3_nt: TGTGCCAGCAGTTACTCAGAAGAGAGCCAAGAGACCCAGTACTTC
clone_size: once; j_call: TRBJ2-3; v_call: TRBV6-5; d_call: TRBD2; cdr3_aa: CASKQAGGPSDTQYF; cdr3_nt: TGTGCCAGCAAACAAGCGGGGGGGCCTTCAGATACGCAGTATTTT
clone_size: .; j_call: TRBJ1-6; v_call: TRBV5-4; d_call: .; cdr3_aa: CASSLFQDSPLHF; cdr3_nt: TGTGCCAGCAGCTTATTCCAAGATTCACCCCTCCACTTT
clone_size: .; j_call: TRBJ1-5; v_call: TRBV11-3; d_call: .; cdr3_aa: CASRDWVSQHF; cdr3_nt: TGTGCCAGCAGGGACTGGGTGTCCCAGCATTTT
clone_size: .; j_call: TRBJ1-2; v_call: TRBV27; d_call: TRBD1; cdr3_aa: CASSLSGGSGYTF; cdr3_nt: TGTGCCAGCAGTTTATCAGGGGGCTCTGGCTACACCTTC
clone_size: .; j_call: TRBJ2-2; v_call: TRBV9; d_call: .; cdr3_aa: CASSVVAGAGTGELFF; cdr3_nt: TGTGCCAGCAGCGTAGTTGCAGGGGCGGGCACCGGGGAGCTGTTTTTT
clone_size: .; j_call: TRBJ1-4; v_call: TRBV5-4; d_call: .; cdr3_aa: CASSLPGSTNEKLFF; cdr3_nt: TGTGCCAGCAGCTTACCTGGCTCAACTAATGAAAAACTGTTTTTT
clone_size: .; j_call: TRBJ2-7; v_call: TRBV28; d_call: TRBD1; cdr3_aa: CASSFLAPLDRAVEQYF; cdr3_nt: TGTGCCAGCAGTTTCTTAGCCCCTCTTGACAGGGCCGTCGAGCAGTACTTC
clone_size: .; j_call: TRBJ2-7; v_call: TRBV4-1; d_call: .; cdr3_aa: CASSQDPPGGLGDYEQYF; cdr3_nt: TGCGCCAGCAGCCAAGATCCTCCAGGAGGCCTCGGCGACTACGAGCAGTACTTC
clone_size: .; j_call: TRBJ2-2; v_call: TRBV5-4; d_call: .; cdr3_aa: CASSFGRGELFF; cdr3_nt: TGTGCCAGCAGCTTCGGTCGAGGGGAGCTGTTTTTT
clone_size: .; j_call: TRBJ1-2; v_call: TRBV6-5; d_call: TRBD1; cdr3_aa: CASRSQGALNYGYTF; cdr3_nt: TGTGCCAGCAGGTCACAGGGGGCCTTAAACTATGGCTACACCTTC
clone_size: .; j_call: TRBJ2-7; v_call: TRBV19; d_call: .; cdr3_aa: CASSTNWGFSYEQYF; cdr3_nt: TGTGCCAGTAGTACTAATTGGGGCTTCTCCTACGAGCAGTACTTC
clone_size: few; j_call: TRBJ1-4; v_call: TRBV6-5; d_call: TRBD1; cdr3_aa: CASRDREKLFF; cdr3_nt: TGTGCCAGCAGGGACAGGGAAAAACTGTTTTTT
clone_size: .; j_call: TRBJ2-7; v_call: TRBV28; d_call: .; cdr3_aa: CASSLIGTYEQYF; cdr3_nt: TGTGCCAGCAGTTTAATAGGGACCTACGAGCAGTACTTC
clone_size: .; j_call: TRBJ2-1; v_call: TRBV5-1; d_call: .; cdr3_aa: CASSLGYRVKFF; cdr3_nt: TGCGCCAGCAGCTTGGGGTACAGGGTGAAGTTCTTC
clone_size: .; j_call: TRBJ2-1; v_call: TRBV19; d_call: TRBD2; cdr3_aa: CASSIRRGASYNEQFF; cdr3_nt: TGTGCCAGTAGTATAAGGCGGGGGGCCTCCTACAATGAGCAGTTCTTC
clone_size: .; j_call: TRBJ2-1; v_call: TRBV13; d_call: TRBD1; cdr3_aa: CASSTGQGEGVYEQFF; cdr3_nt: TGTGCCAGCAGCACGGGACAGGGGGAGGGGGTGTATGAGCAGTTCTTC
clone_size: once; j_call: TRBJ1-1; v_call: TRBV7-9; d_call: .; cdr3_aa: CASSLRGAPNTEAFF; cdr3_nt: TGTGCCAGCAGCTTAAGGGGGGCCCCGAACACTGAAGCTTTCTTT
clone_size: .; j_call: TRBJ2-7; v_call: TRBV6-6; d_call: .; cdr3_aa: CASKDNYEQYF; cdr3_nt: TGTGCCAGCAAGGACAACTACGAGCAGTACTTC
clone_size: .; j_call: TRBJ1-1; v_call: TRBV10-2; d_call: TRBD1; cdr3_aa: CASSEPYDFPGQGDTEAFF; cdr3_nt: TGCGCCAGCAGTGAGCCCTACGACTTCCCGGGACAGGGAGACACTGAAGCTTTCTTT
clone_size: once; j_call: TRBJ2-7; v_call: TRBV5-6; d_call: TRBD2; cdr3_aa: CASSPPGTSGSIDEQYF; cdr3_nt: TGTGCCAGCAGCCCTCCCGGGACTAGCGGGAGTATCGACGAGCAGTACTTC
clone_size: .; j_call: TRBJ2-2; v_call: TRBV13; d_call: TRBD2; cdr3_aa: CASSVGTSGANTGELFF; cdr3_nt: TGTGCCAGCAGCGTCGGGACTAGCGGGGCGAACACCGGGGAGCTGTTTTTT
clone_size: .; j_call: TRBJ2-2; v_call: TRBV6-5; d_call: TRBD1; cdr3_aa: CASSLQGGTGELFF; cdr3_nt: TGTGCCAGCAGCCTACAGGGGGGCACCGGGGAGCTGTTTTTT
clone_size: .; j_call: TRBJ1-4; v_call: TRBV13; d_call: .; cdr3_aa: CASSWGGRDEKLFF; cdr3_nt: TGTGCCAGCAGCTGGGGGGGCAGGGATGAAAAACTGTTTTTT
clone_size: .; j_call: TRBJ1-1; v_call: TRBV11-2; d_call: TRBD1; cdr3_aa: CASSLGRGDTEAFF; cdr3_nt: TGTGCCAGCAGCTTAGGCAGGGGGGACACTGAAGCTTTCTTT
clone_size: .; j_call: TRBJ2-5; v_call: TRBV30; d_call: .; cdr3_aa: CAWIPRERETQYF; cdr3_nt: TGTGCCTGGATCCCCAGGGAGCGTGAGACCCAGTACTTC
clone_size: once; j_call: TRBJ2-5; v_call: TRBV15; d_call: .; cdr3_aa: CATSMWTAQETQYF; cdr3_nt: TGTGCCACCAGCATGTGGACAGCCCAAGAGACCCAGTACTTC
clone_size: once; j_call: TRBJ2-5; v_call: TRBV4-3; d_call: TRBD2; cdr3_aa: CASSQLLAVQETQYF; cdr3_nt: TGCGCCAGCAGCCAACTGCTAGCGGTTCAAGAGACCCAGTACTTC
clone_size: .; j_call: TRBJ2-7; v_call: TRBV20-1; d_call: .; cdr3_aa: CSARDPYEQYF; cdr3_nt: TGCAGTGCTAGAGATCCCTACGAGCAGTACTTC
clone_size: .; j_call: TRBJ2-5; v_call: TRBV5-1; d_call: .; cdr3_aa: CASSPNRQAPKETQYF; cdr3_nt: TGCGCCAGCAGCCCGAATAGACAGGCCCCAAAAGAGACCCAGTACTTC